One sample yielded the 5 T cell receptor beta chains listed below, sequenced in a study of CD8+ T cells in alopecia areata. The sequencing template was cDNA reverse transcribed from extracted RNA. Sequencing used immunoSEQ multiplex PCR; TCRdb keeps in-frame clones, though not all of them. The sample comprises under 95,000 clones, about 70% of which are singletons, and approximately 15% rests with the top ten. Specified treatment: oral pan-JAK inhibitor, 5-10 mg twice daily. The sequencing here drew on CD8+ T cells sorted from blood, taken at approximately week 42, from a patient treated with tofacitinib. Source of these receptors: a human donor with alopecia areata.

This clone was seen more than once but under ten times. The chain recombines TRBV5-1 with TRBJ1-6; possible D gene TRBD1, 5 bases. CDR3 length: 14 amino acids. The V end was cut by 0 bases, the J end by 11 bases, with 12 bases between. The germline V gene has CDR1 SGHRS and CDR2 YFSETQ. The CDR3 loop is CASSLGDRVAPLHF. CDR3 coding DNA: TGCGCCAGCAGCTTGGGGGACCGGGTGGCACCCCTCCACTTT. Full variable domain (outside the CDR3, taken from reference TRBV5-1 and TRBJ1-6): KAGVTQTPRYLIKTRGQQVTLSCSPISGHRSVSWYQQTPGQGLQFLFEYFSETQRNKGNFPGRFSGRQFSNSRSEMNVSTLELGDSALYLCASSLGDRVAPLHFGNGTRLTVT.

V is TRBV25-1 and J is TRBJ2-2; 14 bases fit TRBD2. The germline gives CDR1 MGHDK, CDR2 SYGVNS. The CDR3 consists of 14 residues. The V and J ends lost 8 bases and 4 bases, in that order; junction bases with no gene match: 0. The chain's CDR3 is CASGTSGGTGELFF. As DNA, the CDR3 is TGTGCCAGCGGGACTAGCGGGGGCACCGGGGAGCTGTTTTTT.

This chain uses TRBV5-1 with TRBJ2-5; D not resolved. The last part of the DNA fits TRBJ2-7 better; the J call may be wrong. Germline CDR1 SGHRS, CDR2 YFSETQ. There are 14 residues in the CDR3. CDR3 protein: CASSLEATSYEQYF. In DNA, the CDR3 is TGCGCCAGCAGCTTGGAGGCCACGTCCTACGAGCAGTACTTC.

This rearrangement joins TRBV15 to TRBJ2-2; D tentatively fits TRBD1 or TRBD2 (6 bases each). The CDR3 extends over 15 amino acids. The germline V and J ends were trimmed by 0 bases and 7 bases, with 12 bases remaining between them. Germline CDR1 is LNHNV and CDR2 is YYDKDF (reference sequence). The CDR3 here is CATSRDAEGVGELFF. The CDR3 DNA is TGTGCCACCAGCAGAGATGCGGAGGGGGTCGGGGAGCTGTTTTTT.

V usage is TRBV11-2 and J usage is TRBJ2-5, with D perhaps matching TRBD1 (5 bases). The germline V gene encodes CDR1 SGHAT and CDR2 FQNNGV. This CDR3 is built from 14 residues. The V gene lost 5 bases and the J gene lost 3 bases, with 13 bases spanning the gap. CDR3 sequence (DNA): TGTGCCAGCAGCGCAAGGGCAGGGAAAGAGACCCAGTACTTC. This encodes CASSARAGKETQYF.